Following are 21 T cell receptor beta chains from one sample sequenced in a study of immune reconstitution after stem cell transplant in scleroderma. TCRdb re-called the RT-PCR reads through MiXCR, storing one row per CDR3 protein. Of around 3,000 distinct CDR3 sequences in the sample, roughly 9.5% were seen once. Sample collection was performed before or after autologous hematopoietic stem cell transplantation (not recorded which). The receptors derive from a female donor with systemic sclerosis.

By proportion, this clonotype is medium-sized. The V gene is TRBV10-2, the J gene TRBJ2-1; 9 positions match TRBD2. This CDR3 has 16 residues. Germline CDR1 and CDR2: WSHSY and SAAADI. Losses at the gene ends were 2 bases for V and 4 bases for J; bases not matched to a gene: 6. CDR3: CASSERASGVYNEQFF. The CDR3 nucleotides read TGCGCCAGCAGTGAGAGAGCTAGCGGGGTTTACAATGAGCAGTTCTTC.

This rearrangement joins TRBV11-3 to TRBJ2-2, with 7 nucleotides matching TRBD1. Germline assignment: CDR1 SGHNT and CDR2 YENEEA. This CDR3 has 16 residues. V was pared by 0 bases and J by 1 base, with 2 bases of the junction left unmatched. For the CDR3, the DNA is TGTGCCAGCAGCTTAGATAGGGACAGGAACACCGGGGAGCTGTTTTTT. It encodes CASSLDRDRNTGELFF. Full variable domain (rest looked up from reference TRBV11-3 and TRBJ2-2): EAGVVQSPRYKIIEKKQPVAFWCNPISGHNTLYWYLQNLGQGPELLIRYENEEAVDDSQLPKDRFSAERLKGVDSTLKIQPAELGDSAVYLCASSLDRDRNTGELFFGEGSRLTVL.

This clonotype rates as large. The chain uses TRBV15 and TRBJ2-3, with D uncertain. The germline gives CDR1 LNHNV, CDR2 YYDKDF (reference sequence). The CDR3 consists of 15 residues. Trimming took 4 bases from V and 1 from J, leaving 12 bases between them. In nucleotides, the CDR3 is TGTGCCACCAGCAAGGCGACAACTGGCACAGATACGCAGTATTTT. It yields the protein CATSKATTGTDTQYF.

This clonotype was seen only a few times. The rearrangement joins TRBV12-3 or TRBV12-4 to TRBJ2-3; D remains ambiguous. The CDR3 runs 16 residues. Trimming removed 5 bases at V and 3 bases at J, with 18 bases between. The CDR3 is CASSPAVSHGTDTQYF. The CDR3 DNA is TGTGCCAGCAGTCCTGCTGTGAGCCACGGAACAGATACGCAGTATTTT.

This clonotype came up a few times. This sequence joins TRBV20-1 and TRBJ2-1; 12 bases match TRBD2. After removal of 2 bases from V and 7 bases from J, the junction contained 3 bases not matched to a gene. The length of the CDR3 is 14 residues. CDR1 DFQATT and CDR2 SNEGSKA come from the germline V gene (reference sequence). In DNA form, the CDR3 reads TGCAGTGCTAGATGGACTAGCGGGGAAAATGAGCAGTTCTTC. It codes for CSARWTSGENEQFF.

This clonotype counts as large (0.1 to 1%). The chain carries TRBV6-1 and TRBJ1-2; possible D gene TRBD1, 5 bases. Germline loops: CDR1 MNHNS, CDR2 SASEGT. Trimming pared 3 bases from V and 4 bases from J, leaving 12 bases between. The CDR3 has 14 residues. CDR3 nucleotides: TGTGCCAGCAGTGAGTCGGGGCGCGTCTATGGCTACACCTTC. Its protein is CASSESGRVYGYTF.

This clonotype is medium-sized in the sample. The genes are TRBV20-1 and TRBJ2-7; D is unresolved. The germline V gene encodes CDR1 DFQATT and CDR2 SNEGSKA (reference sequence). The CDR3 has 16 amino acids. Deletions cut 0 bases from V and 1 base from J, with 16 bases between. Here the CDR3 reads CSARDRHEYLSYEQYF. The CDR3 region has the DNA TGCAGTGCTAGAGATCGTCACGAATACCTATCCTACGAGCAGTACTTC.

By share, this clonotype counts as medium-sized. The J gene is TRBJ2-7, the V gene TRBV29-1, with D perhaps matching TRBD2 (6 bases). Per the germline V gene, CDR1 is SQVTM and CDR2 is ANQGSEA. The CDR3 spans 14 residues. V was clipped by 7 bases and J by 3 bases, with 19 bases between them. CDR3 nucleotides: TGCAGCGCCACTCGAGGAGGGATCGACTACGAGCAGTACTTC. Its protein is CSATRGGIDYEQYF.

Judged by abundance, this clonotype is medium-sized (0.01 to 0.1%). Here the CDR3 DNA reads TGCAGCGTTGAAGACGGCCTCTCCTACGAGCAGTACTTC. Its translation is CSVEDGLSYEQYF. This chain uses TRBV29-1 with TRBJ2-7; D ambiguous. The V end was cut by 0 bases, the J end by 0 bases, with 6 bases between. The germline V gene encodes CDR1 SQVTM and CDR2 ANQGSEA. This CDR3 has 13 residues.

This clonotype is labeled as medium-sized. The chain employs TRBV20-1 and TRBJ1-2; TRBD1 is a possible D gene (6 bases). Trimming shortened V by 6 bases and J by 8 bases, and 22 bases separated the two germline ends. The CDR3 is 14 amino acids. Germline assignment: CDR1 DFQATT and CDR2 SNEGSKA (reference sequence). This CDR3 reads CSASKLNRDSGYTF. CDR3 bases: TGCAGTGCAAGTAAACTCAACAGGGATTCCGGCTACACCTTC.

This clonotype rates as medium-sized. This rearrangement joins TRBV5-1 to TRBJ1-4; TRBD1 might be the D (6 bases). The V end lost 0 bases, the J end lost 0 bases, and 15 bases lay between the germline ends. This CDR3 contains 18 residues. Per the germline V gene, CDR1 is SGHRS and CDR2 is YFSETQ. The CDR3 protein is CASSLVTRTDSTNEKLFF. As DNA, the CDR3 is TGCGCCAGCAGCTTGGTAACCAGGACAGACTCAACTAATGAAAAACTGTTTTTT.

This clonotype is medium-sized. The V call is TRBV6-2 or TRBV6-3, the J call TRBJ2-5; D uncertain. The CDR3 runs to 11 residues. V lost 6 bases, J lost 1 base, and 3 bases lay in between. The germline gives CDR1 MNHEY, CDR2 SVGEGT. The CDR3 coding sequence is TGTGCCAGCAGGCTCCAAGAGACCCAGTACTTC. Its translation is CASRLQETQYF.

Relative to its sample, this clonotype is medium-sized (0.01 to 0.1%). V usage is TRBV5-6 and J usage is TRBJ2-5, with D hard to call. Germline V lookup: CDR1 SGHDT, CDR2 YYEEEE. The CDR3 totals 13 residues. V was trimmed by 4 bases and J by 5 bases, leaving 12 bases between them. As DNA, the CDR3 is TGTGCCAGCAGCGTCCCCACTCTGGAGACCCAGTACTTC. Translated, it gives CASSVPTLETQYF.

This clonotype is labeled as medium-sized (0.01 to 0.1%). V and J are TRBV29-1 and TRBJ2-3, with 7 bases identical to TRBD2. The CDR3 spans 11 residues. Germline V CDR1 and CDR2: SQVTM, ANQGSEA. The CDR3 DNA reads TGCGCCGGGGAGGGTGGAGATACGCAGTATTTT. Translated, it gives CAGEGGDTQYF.

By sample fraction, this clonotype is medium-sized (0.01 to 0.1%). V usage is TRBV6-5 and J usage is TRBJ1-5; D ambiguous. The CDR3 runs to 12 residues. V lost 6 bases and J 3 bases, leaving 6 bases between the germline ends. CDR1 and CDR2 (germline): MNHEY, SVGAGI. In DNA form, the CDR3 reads TGTGCCAGCAGAGGGCCCAATCAGCCCCAGCATTTT. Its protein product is CASRGPNQPQHF.

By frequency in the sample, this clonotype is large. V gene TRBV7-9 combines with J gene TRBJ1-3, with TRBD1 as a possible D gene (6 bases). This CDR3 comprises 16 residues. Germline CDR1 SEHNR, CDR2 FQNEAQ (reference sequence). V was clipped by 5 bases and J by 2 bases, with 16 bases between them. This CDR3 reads CASSPRGGSTGNTIYF. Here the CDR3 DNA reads TGTGCCAGCAGCCCGCGGGGGGGCTCGACTGGAAACACCATATATTTT.

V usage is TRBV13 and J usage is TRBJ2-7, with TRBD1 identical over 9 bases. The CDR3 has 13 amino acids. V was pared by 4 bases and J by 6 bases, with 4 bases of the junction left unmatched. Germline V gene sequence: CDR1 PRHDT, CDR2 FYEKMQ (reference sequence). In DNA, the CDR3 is TGTGCCAGCAGCTCACAGGGGGCGGGCGAGCAGTACGTC. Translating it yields CASSSQGAGEQYV.

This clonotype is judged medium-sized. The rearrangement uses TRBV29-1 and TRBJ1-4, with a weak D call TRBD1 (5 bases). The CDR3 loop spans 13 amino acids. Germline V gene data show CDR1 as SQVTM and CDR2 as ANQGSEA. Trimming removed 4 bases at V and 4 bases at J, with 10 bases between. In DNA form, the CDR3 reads TGCAGCGTTGGGGGGTCCGATAATGAAAAACTGTTTTTT. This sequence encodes CSVGGSDNEKLFF.

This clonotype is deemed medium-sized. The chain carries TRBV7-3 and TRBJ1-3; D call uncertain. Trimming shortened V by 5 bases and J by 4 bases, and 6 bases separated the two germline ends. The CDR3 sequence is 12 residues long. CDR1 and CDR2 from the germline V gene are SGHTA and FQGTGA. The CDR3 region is CASSPGGNTIYF. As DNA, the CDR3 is TGTGCCAGCAGCCCCGGCGGAAACACCATATATTTT.

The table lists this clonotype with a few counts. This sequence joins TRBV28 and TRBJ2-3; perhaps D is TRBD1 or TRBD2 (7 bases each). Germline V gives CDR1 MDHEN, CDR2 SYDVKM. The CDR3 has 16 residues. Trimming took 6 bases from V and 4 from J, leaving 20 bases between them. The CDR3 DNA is TGTGCCAGCAGCCCCGTCAGGGGGGGAGGCCCAGATACGCAGTATTTT. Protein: CASSPVRGGGPDTQYF.

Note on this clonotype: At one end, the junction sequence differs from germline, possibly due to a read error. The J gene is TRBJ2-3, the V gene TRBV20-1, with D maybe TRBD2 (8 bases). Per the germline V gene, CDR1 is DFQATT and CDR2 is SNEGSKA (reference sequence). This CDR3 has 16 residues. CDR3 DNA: TGCAGCGCTAGGGACCCCGGGAGGGGGCGCACAGATACGCAGTATTTT. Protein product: CSARDPGRGRTDTQYF.